The rows below give T cell receptor beta chains drawn from one sample of a study of blood T cell repertoires in COVID-19. TCRdb's table, derived via immunoSEQ multiplex PCR, lists solely in-frame clones and lacks some. In the table there are some 100,000 clones, approximately 86% of which are singletons. The sequencing sample was made of peripheral blood. Receptors originate from a man in his fifties with acute or convalescent COVID-19. CDR3s include the opening cysteine and the closing phenylalanine or tryptophan. The order of the fields is J gene, D gene, clone size, V gene, CDR3 protein, CDR3 DNA. D genes are given only for firm matches. Part of the rows lack a size; the others show once, few, many or a class for expanded clones.

>TRBJ2-1|TRBD2|NA|TRBV5-1
CASSLRLAGAHEQFF
TGCGCCAGCAGCTTGCGACTAGCGGGAGCCCATGAGCAGTTCTTC
>TRBJ2-2|NA|NA|TRBV19
CASSDYPNTGELFF
TGTGCCAGTAGTGACTACCCAAACACCGGGGAGCTGTTTTTT
>TRBJ1-5|NA|NA|TRBV7-8
CASSLEIGNQPQHF
TGTGCCAGCAGCTTAGAAATAGGCAATCAGCCCCAGCATTTT
>TRBJ2-7|NA|NA|TRBV5-1
CASSKTGTVSYEQYF
TGCGCCAGCAGCAAGACCGGGACTGTCTCCTACGAGCAGTACTTC
>TRBJ2-1|NA|NA|TRBV15
CATSIGGREINNEQFF
TGTGCCACCAGCATCGGGGGGCGGGAGATCAACAATGAGCAGTTCTTC
>TRBJ2-1|TRBD2|NA|TRBV11-2
CASSLGGSGEFF
TGTGCCAGCAGCTTAGGCGGGAGCGGGGAGTTCTTC
>TRBJ1-6|TRBD1|NA|TRBV6-5
CASSYAPTGEETF
TGTGCCAGCAGTTACGCCCCGACAGGGGAAGAAACTTTT
>TRBJ1-2|NA|NA|TRBV5-1
CASSHSRGGRYTF
TGCGCCAGCAGCCACTCGCGGGGAGGCCGCTACACCTTC
>TRBJ1-2|NA|few|TRBV27
CASRRITGSYGYTF
TGTGCCAGCCGACGTATTACAGGGTCTTACGGCTACACCTTC
>TRBJ2-4|TRBD2|NA|TRBV30
CAWSGEGAWSKNIQYF
TGTGCCTGGAGTGGGGAGGGAGCGTGGTCCAAAAACATTCAGTACTTC
>TRBJ1-2|NA|once|TRBV6-1
CASSESIQWGYTF
TGTGCCAGCAGTGAATCCATCCAGTGGGGCTACACCTTC
>TRBJ1-1|NA|NA|TRBV19
CASTAWAVPHEAFF
TGTGCCAGTACCGCTTGGGCAGTCCCTCATGAAGCTTTCTTT
>TRBJ1-2|TRBD1|NA|TRBV12-5
CASGPPGQGHYGYTF
TGTGCTAGTGGTCCGCCGGGACAGGGTCACTATGGCTACACCTTC
>TRBJ1-2|NA|NA|TRBV9
CASSPRLLDSSYGYTF
TGTGCCAGCAGCCCCCGTCTCCTGGACAGTAGCTATGGCTACACCTTC
>TRBJ1-2|NA|NA|TRBV28
CASKLGASNYGYTF
TGTGCCAGCAAATTGGGAGCATCTAACTATGGCTACACCTTC
>TRBJ1-1|TRBD1|NA|TRBV7-2
CASSTTGTGSTEAFF
TGTGCCAGCAGCACTACCGGGACAGGGAGCACTGAAGCTTTCTTT
>TRBJ2-7|TRBD2|NA|TRBV19
CASSNGGRAQEQYF
TGTGCCAGTAGTAATGGCGGGAGGGCCCAAGAGCAGTACTTC
>TRBJ1-2|NA|NA|TRBV7-9
CASIPKGGQSYGYTF
TGTGCCAGCATCCCCAAAGGGGGTCAGTCCTATGGCTACACCTTC
>TRBJ2-1|TRBD2|few|TRBV2
CASSPWTSGRAYNEQFF
TGTGCCAGCAGTCCCTGGACTAGCGGGAGGGCCTACAATGAGCAGTTCTTC
>TRBJ1-5|TRBD1|NA|TRBV2
CASFGGQYSNQPQHF
TGTGCCTCTTTCGGGGGACAGTATAGCAATCAGCCCCAGCATTTT
>TRBJ2-7|NA|NA|TRBV7-6
CASSPGLTYEQYF
TGTGCCAGCAGCCCAGGGTTAACCTACGAGCAGTACTTC
>TRBJ1-5|NA|NA|TRBV7-8
CASSLAAGVGQPQHF
TGTGCCAGCAGCTTAGCGGCAGGGGTTGGTCAGCCCCAGCATTTT
>TRBJ2-1|TRBD2|NA|TRBV2
CASRQAGGPHEQFF
TGTGCCAGCCGCCAGGCGGGAGGGCCGCATGAGCAGTTCTTC
>TRBJ1-1|NA|NA|TRBV30
CAWSVSDRMNTEAFF
TGTGCCTGGAGTGTATCGGACAGAATGAACACTGAAGCTTTCTTT
>TRBJ1-3|NA|NA|TRBV6-6
CASSFTAGGGRNTIYF
TGTGCCAGCAGTTTTACGGCTGGGGGGGGGCGAAACACCATATATTTT
>TRBJ2-5|NA|NA|TRBV7-6
CASSNQETQYF
TGTGCCAGCAGTAATCAGGAGACCCAGTACTTC
>TRBJ1-3|NA|once|TRBV7-6
CASSLRGESGNTIYF
TGTGCCAGCAGCTTACGGGGTGAGAGTGGAAACACCATATATTTT
>TRBJ2-5|TRBD2|NA|TRBV5-6
CASSYGASGRGAQYF
TGTGCCAGCAGTTATGGGGCTAGCGGGAGAGGGGCCCAGTACTTC
>TRBJ2-7|TRBD1|NA|TRBV5-1
CASSRQGDSESYF
TGCGCCAGCTCACGACAGGGCGATTCCGAGTCGTACTTC
>TRBJ1-6|NA|NA|TRBV18
CASSPQLDFTLHF
TGTGCCAGCTCACCACAACTGGACTTCACCCTCCACTTT
>TRBJ2-1|NA|NA|TRBV11-2
CASSLAEYNEQFF
TGTGCCAGCAGCTTAGCCGAGTACAATGAGCAGTTCTTC
>TRBJ2-2|NA|NA|TRBV11-3
CASEQGQPNTGELFF
TGTGCCAGCGAACAGGGACAACCGAACACCGGGGAGCTGTTTTTT
>TRBJ1-2|NA|NA|TRBV19
CASSFGQRYGYTF
TGTGCCAGTAGTTTCGGACAGCGCTATGGCTACACCTTC
>TRBJ2-4|TRBD1|NA|TRBV6-5
CASSYGQGKNIQYF
TGTGCCAGCAGTTACGGACAGGGGAAAAACATTCAGTACTTC
>TRBJ2-7|TRBD1|NA|TRBV5-6
CASSFRDRTSF
TGTGCCAGCAGCTTCCGGGACAGGACCTCCTTC